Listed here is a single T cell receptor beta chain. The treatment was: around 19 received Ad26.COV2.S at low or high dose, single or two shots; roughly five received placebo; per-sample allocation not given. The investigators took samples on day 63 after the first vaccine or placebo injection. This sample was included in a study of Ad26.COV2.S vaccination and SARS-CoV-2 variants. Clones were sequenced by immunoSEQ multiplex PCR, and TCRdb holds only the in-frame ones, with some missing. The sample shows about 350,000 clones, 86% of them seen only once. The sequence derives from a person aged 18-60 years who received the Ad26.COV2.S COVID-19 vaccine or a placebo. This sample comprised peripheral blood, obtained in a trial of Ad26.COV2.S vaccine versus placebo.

CDR3 amino acids: CASSSAWGAGLDTQYF. CDR3 nucleotide sequence: TGTGCCAGCAGCTCCGCCTGGGGGGCGGGGTTAGATACGCAGTATTTT. This sequence joins TRBV7-2 and TRBJ2-3; either TRBD1 or TRBD2 may fit D (6 bases each). The ends were cut back, 4 bases at V and 5 bases at J, with 19 bases in the middle. Germline CDR1 SGHTA, CDR2 FQGNSA. This CDR3 region has 16 residues.